This T cell receptor beta chain originates from a study of blood T cell repertoires in COVID-19. Study details: PBMCs, B-cell-depleted T cells, or T cells were the source of the cDNA or gDNA that made up the material.

Original methodology: It was from reference gene primer amplification that nucleated cell counts were estimated. The data were produced by immunoSEQ multiplex PCR, yet TCRdb's version contains in-frame clones alone and is incomplete. V and J calls and clone size come straight from that table; D and trimming were deduced from the DNA. The data contain fewer than 350,000 clones, about 92% of them singletons. CDR1 SGHDT and CDR2 YYEEEE come from the germline V gene. V lost 2 bases, J lost 6 bases, and 9 bases stayed unmatched. The CDR3 loop spans 16 amino acids. Sequencing was carried out using peripheral blood. The TCR sequence derives from a woman aged 55-70 years with COVID-19, enrolled during active disease. The rearrangement uses TRBV5-6 and TRBJ2-1; 9 positions agree with TRBD2. The CDR3 DNA is TGTGCCAGCAGCTTTAATAGGCTAGCGGGGTTCAATGAGCAGTTCTTC. Encoded protein: CASSFNRLAGFNEQFF.